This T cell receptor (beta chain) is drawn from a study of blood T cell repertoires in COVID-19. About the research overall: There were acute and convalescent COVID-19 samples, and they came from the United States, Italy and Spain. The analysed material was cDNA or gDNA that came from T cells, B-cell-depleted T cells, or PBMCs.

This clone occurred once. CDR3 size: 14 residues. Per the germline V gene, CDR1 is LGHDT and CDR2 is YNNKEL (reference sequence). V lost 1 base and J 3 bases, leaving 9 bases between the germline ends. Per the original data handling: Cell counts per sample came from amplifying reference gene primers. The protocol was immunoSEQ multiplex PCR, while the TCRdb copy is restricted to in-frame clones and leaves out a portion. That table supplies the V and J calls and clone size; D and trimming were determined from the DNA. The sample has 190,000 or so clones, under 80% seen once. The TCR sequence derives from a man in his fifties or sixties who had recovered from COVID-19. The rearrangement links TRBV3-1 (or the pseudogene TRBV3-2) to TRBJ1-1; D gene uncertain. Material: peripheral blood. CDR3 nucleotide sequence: TGTGCCAGCAGCCAAGTTAGTTTCGACACTGAAGCTTTCTTT. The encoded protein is CASSQVSFDTEAFF.